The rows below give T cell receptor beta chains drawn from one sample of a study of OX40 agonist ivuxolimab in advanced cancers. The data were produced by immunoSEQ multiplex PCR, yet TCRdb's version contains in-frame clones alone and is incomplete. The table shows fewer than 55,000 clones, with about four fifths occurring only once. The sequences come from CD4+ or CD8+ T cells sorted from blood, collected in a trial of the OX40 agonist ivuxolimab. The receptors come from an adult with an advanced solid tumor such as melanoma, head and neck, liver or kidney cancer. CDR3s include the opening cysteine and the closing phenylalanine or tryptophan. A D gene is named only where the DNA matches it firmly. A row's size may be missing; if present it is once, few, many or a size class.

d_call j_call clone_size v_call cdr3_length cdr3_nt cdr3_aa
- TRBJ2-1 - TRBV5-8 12 TGTGCCAGCAGCTGGACCGACAATGAGCAGTTCTTC CASSWTDNEQFF
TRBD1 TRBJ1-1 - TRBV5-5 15 TGTGCCAGCAGCAAAAGACAGGGCGACGCCACTGAAGCTTTCTTT CASSKRQGDATEAFF
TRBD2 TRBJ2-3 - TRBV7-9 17 TGTGCCAGCAGCTTATCCCTAGCGGGAGCTAACACAGATACGCAGTATTTT CASSLSLAGANTDTQYF
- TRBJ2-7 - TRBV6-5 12 TGTGCCAGCAGTCCCGACTTATACGAGCAGTACTTC CASSPDLYEQYF
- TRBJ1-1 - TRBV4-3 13 TGCGCCAGCAGCCAAGATGAGCGGGGAGAAGCTTTCTTT CASSQDERGEAFF
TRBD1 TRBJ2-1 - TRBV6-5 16 TGTGCCAGCAGTTACACCGGGACAGGGAATGAGGATGAGCAGTTCTTC CASSYTGTGNEDEQFF
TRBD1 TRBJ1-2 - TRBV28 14 TGTGCCAGCAGTTCTGGACAGGCTAACTATGGCTACACCTTC CASSSGQANYGYTF
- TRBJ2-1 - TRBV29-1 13 TGCAGCGTTGAAGAAGCCCGTGCCGGTGAGCAGTTCTTC CSVEEARAGEQFF
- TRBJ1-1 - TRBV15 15 TGTGCCACCAGCAGAGAGAGGGGCGGTAGCACTGAAGCTTTCTTT CATSRERGGSTEAFF
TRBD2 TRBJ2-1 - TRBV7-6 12 TGTGCCAGCGGTATCGCGGGGGGTGAGCAGTTCTTC CASGIAGGEQFF
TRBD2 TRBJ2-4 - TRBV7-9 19 TGTGCCAGCAGCTTCCGTACCGGCGTAGCGGGAGTCGATAAAAACATTCAGTACTTC CASSFRTGVAGVDKNIQYF
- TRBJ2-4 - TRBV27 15 TGTGCCAGCAGTCCCCGATCCCCTGCCGAAAACATTCAGTACTTC CASSPRSPAENIQYF
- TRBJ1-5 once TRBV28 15 TGTGCCAGCAGTTCTAACATCGTTAGCAATCAGCCCCAGCATTTT CASSSNIVSNQPQHF
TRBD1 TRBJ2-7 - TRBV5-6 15 TGTGCCAGCAGCTTGAGTGGACAGGGTTACTACGAGCAGTACTTC CASSLSGQGYYEQYF
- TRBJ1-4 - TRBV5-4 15 TGTGCCAGCAGCCTTCTAGCGGGGGACGGTGAAAAACTGTTTTTT CASSLLAGDGEKLFF
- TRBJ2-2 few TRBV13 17 TGTGCCAGCAGCTCCCCGCTAAGGGAGGGGGCCACCGGGGAGCTGTTTTTT CASSSPLREGATGELFF
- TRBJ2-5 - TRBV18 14 TGTGCCAGCGGGTCAGGGACAAGCCAAGAGACCCAGTACTTC CASGSGTSQETQYF
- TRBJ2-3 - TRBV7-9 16 TGTGCCAGCAGCTTCCGGGTAGCGTCTAGCACAGATACGCAGTATTTT CASSFRVASSTDTQYF
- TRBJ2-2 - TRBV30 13 TGTGCCTGGAGGGCTCTAGCCCCCGGGGAGCTGTTTTTT CAWRALAPGELFF
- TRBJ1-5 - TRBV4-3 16 TGCGCCAGCAGCCAAGACGTCCGAGGGGGTATTCAGCCCCAGCATTTT CASSQDVRGGIQPQHF
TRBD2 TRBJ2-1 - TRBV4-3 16 TGCGCCAGCAGCCAAGATTTCGCGGGAGAGTCCAATGAGCAGTTCTTC CASSQDFAGESNEQFF
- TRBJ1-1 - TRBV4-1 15 TGCGCCAGCAGCCAGGGACAACTAATGAACACTGAAGCTTTCTTT CASSQGQLMNTEAFF
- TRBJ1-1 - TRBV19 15 TGTGCCAGTAGCACGGCGGCCACCTGGAACACTGAAGCTTTCTTT CASSTAATWNTEAFF
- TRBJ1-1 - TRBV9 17 TGTGCCAGCAGCGCCCCTCCGGGGAGCGGGCTGAACACTGAAGCTTTCTTT CASSAPPGSGLNTEAFF
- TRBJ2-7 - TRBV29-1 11 TGCAGCGTTCTATACCCCTACGAGCAGTACTTC CSVLYPYEQYF
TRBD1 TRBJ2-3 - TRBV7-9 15 TGTGCCAGCAGCTTAGGACAGGGGGCGGTAGATACGCAGTATTTT CASSLGQGAVDTQYF
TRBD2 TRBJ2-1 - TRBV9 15 TGTGCCAGCAGCGTAGATAGCGGGACCTACAATGAGCAGTTCTTC CASSVDSGTYNEQFF
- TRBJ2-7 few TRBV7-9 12 TGTGCCAGCAGCACACCCTGGGGCGAGCAGTACTTC CASSTPWGEQYF
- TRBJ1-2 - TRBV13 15 TGTGCCAGCAGCTCTGGTAGGGAAGCTAACTATGGCTACACCTTC CASSSGREANYGYTF
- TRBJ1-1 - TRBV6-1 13 TGTGCCAGCCGGCAGGGGCTGAACACTGAAGCTTTCTTT CASRQGLNTEAFF
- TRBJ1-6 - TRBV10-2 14 TGCGCCAGCAGTGAGCAAGGGGTTAATTCACCCCTCCACTTT CASSEQGVNSPLHF
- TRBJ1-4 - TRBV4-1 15 TGCGCCAGCAGCCCCCCTGGGGTCCGAGATGAAAAACTGTTTTTT CASSPPGVRDEKLFF
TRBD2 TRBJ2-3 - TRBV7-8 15 TGTGCCAGCAGCTTACTAGCGGGGTTTACAGATACGCAGTATTTT CASSLLAGFTDTQYF
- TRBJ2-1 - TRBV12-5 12 TGTGCTAGTGGTCAGGGGGGCAATGAGCAGTTCTTC CASGQGGNEQFF
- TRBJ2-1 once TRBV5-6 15 TGTGCCAGCACCCAGGGCGGCGGTTTCTACAATGAGCAGTTCTTC CASTQGGGFYNEQFF
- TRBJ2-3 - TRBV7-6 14 TGTGCCACCTCGGTGGGGGATAACACAGATACGCAGTATTTT CATSVGDNTDTQYF
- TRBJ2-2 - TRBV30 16 TGTGCCTGGAGGGGGCGGGGCCGCCGTTTTCCCGGGGAGCTGTTTTTT CAWRGRGRRFPGELFF
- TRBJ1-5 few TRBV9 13 TGTGCCAGCTCCAGAGAGGGAGGACAGCCCCAGCATTTT CASSREGGQPQHF
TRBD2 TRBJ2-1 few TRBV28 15 TGTGCCAGCAAGACTAGCGGGGGGGCGGTCAATGAGCAGTTCTTC CASKTSGGAVNEQFF
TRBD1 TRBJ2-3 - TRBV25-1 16 TGTGCCAGCAGTGGGATGACAGGGTATTCCACAGATACGCAGTATTTT CASSGMTGYSTDTQYF
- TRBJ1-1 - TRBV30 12 TGTGCCTGGACGGGGAAGGCGTTAGGAGCTTTCTTT CAWTGKALGAFF
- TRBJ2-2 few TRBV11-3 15 TGTGCCAGCTCCCAGGGCAGGGGATCCACCGGGGAGCTGTTTTTT CASSQGRGSTGELFF
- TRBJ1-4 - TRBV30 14 TGTGCCTGGAGTGTCGTGGGGGATGGAGAAAAACTGTTTTTT CAWSVVGDGEKLFF
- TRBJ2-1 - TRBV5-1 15 TGCGCCAGCAGCTTAGGGCAGGGCCTTCGCCATGAGCAGTTCTTC CASSLGQGLRHEQFF
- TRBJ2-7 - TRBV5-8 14 TGTGCCAGCAGCGTGACAGGTCTAACCTACGAGCAGTACTTC CASSVTGLTYEQYF
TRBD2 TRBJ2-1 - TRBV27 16 TGTGCCAGCAGCCAGGTAGCGGGAGGAAGCTACAATGAGCAGTTCTTC CASSQVAGGSYNEQFF
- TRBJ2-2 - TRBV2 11 TGTGCCAGCTCGCGGACCGGGGAGCTGTTTTTT CASSRTGELFF
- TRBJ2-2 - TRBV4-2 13 TGTGCCAGCAGCCAGGAACCTACCGGGGAGCTGTTTTTT CASSQEPTGELFF
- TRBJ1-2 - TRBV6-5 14 TGTGCCAGCAGTTACCTCCCCGTGGTGGGCCCACCCACCTTC CASSYLPVVGPPTF
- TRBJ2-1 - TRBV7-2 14 TGTGCCAGCAGCTTAGGTCCAGCGGACAATGAGCAGTTCTTC CASSLGPADNEQFF
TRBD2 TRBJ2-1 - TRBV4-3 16 TGCGCCAGCAGCCAAGGGGCAGCGGGGGCCCATAATGAGCAGTTCTTC CASSQGAAGAHNEQFF
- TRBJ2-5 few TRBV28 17 TGTGCCAGCAGTTTAGCCCTCGAGGGCTCCGGGGAAGAGACCCAGTACTTC CASSLALEGSGEETQYF
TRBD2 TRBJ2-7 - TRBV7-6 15 TGTGCCAGCAGCCCCGGGACTAGCGGGGGCTACGAGCAGTACTTC CASSPGTSGGYEQYF
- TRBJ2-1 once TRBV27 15 TGTGCCAGCAGTTTATCGACGACAGCGTCCAATGAGCAGTTCTTC CASSLSTTASNEQFF
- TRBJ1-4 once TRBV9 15 TGTGCCAGCACCGTTACCGGGACGGCTGGTGAAAAACTGTTTTTT CASTVTGTAGEKLFF
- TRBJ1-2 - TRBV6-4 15 TGTGCCAGCAGTGACTCTCCAGGCTGGGGGTATGGCTACACCTTC CASSDSPGWGYGYTF
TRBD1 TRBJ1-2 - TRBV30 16 TGTGCCTGGATCCGAGACTCGGACAGGGGAGCCTATGGCTACACCTTC CAWIRDSDRGAYGYTF
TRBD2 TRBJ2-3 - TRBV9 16 TGTGCCAGCAGGAGTAGACTAGCGGGACGCACAGATACGCAGTATTTT CASRSRLAGRTDTQYF
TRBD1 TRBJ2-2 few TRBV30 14 TGTGCCTGGATGGAGACAGGGGGCACCGGGGAGCTGTTTTTT CAWMETGGTGELFF